The 9 T cell receptor beta chains below were found in one sample sequenced in a study of cytomegalovirus exposure and HLA in healthy donors. Using immunoSEQ multiplex PCR, the repertoire was profiled, and TCRdb retains in-frame clones only, with some absent. This sample has about 66,000 clones, with 90% to 97% found just once. Sequencing was done on a sample of PBMCs. The receptors originated from a man younger than 30 in good health and CMV-seronegative.

This chain links TRBV19 with TRBJ1-2; weak D call: TRBD1 (5 bases). V lost 1 base to trimming and J lost 2 bases, with 14 bases between them. Germline V lookup: CDR1 LNHDA, CDR2 SQIVND (reference sequence). This CDR3 contains 16 residues. The CDR3: CASSIVDIQRNYGYTF. DNA of the CDR3: TGTGCCAGTAGTATAGTGGACATCCAGCGAAACTATGGCTACACCTTC.

V and J are TRBV2 and TRBJ2-6, with D maybe TRBD1 (6 bases). Germline CDR1 and CDR2: SNHLY and FYNNEI. V lost 5 bases and J 2 bases, leaving 10 bases between the germline ends. This CDR3 has 15 residues. The CDR3 spells CASSLTGTGANVLTF. In DNA form, the CDR3 reads TGTGCCAGCAGTCTCACAGGGACTGGGGCCAACGTCCTGACTTTC.

This clone was counted once. V and J are TRBV19 and TRBJ1-5; D perhaps matches TRBD1 (6 bases). The CDR3 consists of 16 residues. Germline loops: CDR1 LNHDA, CDR2 SQIVND (reference sequence). V was cut by 5 bases and J by 6 bases, with 20 bases left in between. CDR3 sequence (DNA): TGTGCCAGTAGTCCGCCCCAGGGGCTAGGGAGTCAGCCCCAGCATTTT. It codes for CASSPPQGLGSQPQHF. Combining the CDR3 with reference TRBV19 and TRBJ1-5 gives the whole variable domain DGGITQSPKYLFRKEGQNVTLSCEQNLNHDAMYWYRQDPGQGLRLIYYSQIVNDFQKGDIAEGYSVSREKKESFPLTVTSAQKNPTAFYLCASSPPQGLGSQPQHFGDGTRLSIL.

CDR3 amino acids: CATADGQGIETQYF. The CDR3 DNA follows: TGTGCCACCGCAGATGGACAGGGGATAGAGACCCAGTACTTC. The chain has TRBV10-3 and TRBJ2-5, with 9 bases that match TRBD1. From germline, CDR1 is ENHRY and CDR2 SYGVKD. The CDR3 runs to 14 residues. Trimming at V came to 10 bases and at J to 4 bases, leaving 10 bases not matched to a gene.

The V call is TRBV4-1, the J call TRBJ2-7; 7 bases match TRBD1. This CDR3 has 15 residues. Germline V gene data show CDR1 as MGHRA and CDR2 as YSYEKL. The V and J ends lost 4 bases and 3 bases, in that order; junction bases with no gene match: 9. The CDR3 loop is CASSRSDREDYEQYF. The CDR3 DNA is TGCGCCAGCAGCCGGTCTGACAGGGAAGACTACGAGCAGTACTTC.

The chain is built from TRBV2 and TRBJ2-1, with 11 bases fitting TRBD2. J lost 4 bases, V lost 5 bases, and 4 bases had no gene match. CDR1 and CDR2 from the germline V gene are SNHLY and FYNNEI. The CDR3 is 15 residues long. CDR3 DNA sequence: TGTGCCAGCAGTACCGGGACTAGCGGTTACAATGAGCAGTTCTTC. Translated, it gives CASSTGTSGYNEQFF.

V is TRBV19 and J is TRBJ2-7, with 14 nucleotides matching TRBD2. There are 15 residues in the CDR3. V lost 5 bases to trimming and J lost 6 bases; unmatched junction nucleotides: 6. Germline-derived CDR1 and CDR2 are LNHDA and SQIVND (reference sequence). The CDR3: CASSPLTSGRGEQYF. CDR3 in DNA: TGTGCCAGTAGTCCCCTGACTAGCGGGAGGGGCGAGCAGTACTTC.

The rearrangement joins TRBV7-8 to TRBJ2-7, with unresolved D. V lost 3 bases and J lost 9, with 12 bases in between. This CDR3 is 12 amino acids long. Germline-derived CDR1 and CDR2 are SGHVS and FQNEAQ. CDR3 DNA: TGTGCCAGCAGCTTTGAGGTCGCTAGGCAGTACTTC. Translating it yields CASSFEVARQYF.

The chain combines TRBV2 with TRBJ2-3; 12 bases agree with TRBD2. The junction had 6 bases not matched to a gene; V was cut back by 2 bases and J by 0 bases. Germline CDR1 reads SNHLY; CDR2 reads FYNNEI. The CDR3 is 18 residues long. CDR3: CASSEWLAGGFSTDTQYF. The CDR3 region has the DNA TGTGCCAGCAGTGAATGGCTAGCGGGAGGGTTTAGCACAGATACGCAGTATTTT.